This T cell receptor (beta chain) comes out of a study of control samples from healthy donors and cancer patients. Produced via immunoSEQ multiplex PCR; TCRdb's table is partial and in-frame only. The sample shows 400,000 to 450,000 clones, more than 80% of them seen only once. The germline gives CDR1 LNHDA, CDR2 SQIVND (reference sequence). The V end was cut by 5 bases, the J end by 2 bases, with 16 bases between. CDR3 size: 16 residues. The sequenced sample consisted of PBMCs. This TCR derives from a man aged 35-49 years with head and neck cancer. The chain couples TRBV19 to TRBJ1-5, with D perhaps matching TRBD1 (6 bases). The CDR3 nucleotides are TGTGCCAGTAGTGATATAACAGGGATGGGCAATCAGCCCCAGCATTTT. This codes for CASSDITGMGNQPQHF.